This passage covers 14 T cell receptor beta chains from one sample sequenced in a study of T cells expressing NK-cell markers. Each CDR3 protein gets one entry in TCRdb, which reprocessed the 5' RACE reads and gives no DNA. The data show roughly 450,000 distinct CDR3 sequences, and the top ten clones hold about 1.5%. What was sequenced was blood T cells: a sorted CD56 or NKG2C T cell subset, CD4+ or CD8+ T cells, or bulk PBMC T cells (not recorded which). All receptors come from a woman between 45 and 65 years old in good health.

The chain combines TRBV29-1 with TRBJ2-7; the TCRdb call, TRBD2, lacks DNA for checking. CDR3 size: 14 residues. In germline, CDR1 is SQVTM, CDR2 ANQGSEA. The CDR3 sequence: CSVSSGRAPYEQYF.

V usage is TRBV7-9 and J usage is TRBJ2-2; lacking DNA, the TRBD2 call made by TCRdb goes unchecked. Germline-derived CDR1 and CDR2 are SEHNR and FQNEAQ (reference sequence). CDR3 size: 15 residues. CDR3 amino acids: CASSSGLSSTGELFF.

This chain links TRBV24-1 with TRBJ2-2; the D gene TCRdb calls, TRBD1, cannot be checked with no DNA. There are 14 residues in the CDR3. Germline V gene data show CDR1 as KGHDR and CDR2 as SFDVKD. CDR3: CATSSGGNTGELFF.

The CDR3 protein is CASSHNLLAPGETQYF. This rearrangement joins TRBV4-1 to TRBJ2-5; TCRdb gives TRBD2 as the D gene, but with no DNA this cannot be confirmed. The CDR3 totals 16 residues. CDR1 is MGHRA, CDR2 YSYEKL, per germline.

The rearrangement links TRBV19 to TRBJ2-5; TCRdb's D call of TRBD2 is untestable without DNA. The CDR3 is 13 amino acids. Germline values: CDR1 LNHDA, CDR2 SQIVND (reference sequence). The CDR3 sequence: CASRTSDVETQYF.

The chain employs TRBV27 and TRBJ2-7; absent DNA, TCRdb's TRBD2 call cannot be checked. This CDR3 is 13 amino acids long. CDR1 MNHEY and CDR2 SMNVEV come from the germline V gene (reference sequence). CDR3 sequence reads: CASSWENSGEQYF.

The V call is TRBV2, the J call TRBJ2-7; there is no DNA to check the TCRdb D call of TRBD2. The length of the CDR3 is 15 residues. CDR1 is SNHLY, CDR2 FYNNEI, per germline. The CDR3 sequence is CASRRLAGGSYEQYF.

This chain connects TRBV14 to TRBJ1-4. The CDR3 loop spans 14 amino acids. Germline V lookup: CDR1 SGHDN, CDR2 FVKESK. The CDR3 reads CASSQTTLGEKLFF.

The J gene is TRBJ1-4, the V gene TRBV9; the D call from TCRdb, TRBD1, cannot be confirmed without DNA. Germline loops: CDR1 SGDLS, CDR2 YYNGEE. This CDR3 contains 16 residues. The CDR3 protein is CASSVGWGQGNEKLFF. The variable domain in full, with the rest retrieved from reference TRBV9 and TRBJ1-4, is DSGVTQTPKHLITATGQRVTLRCSPRSGDLSVYWYQQSLDQGLQFLIQYYNGEERAKGNILERFSAQQFPDLHSELNLSSLELGDSALYFCASSVGWGQGNEKLFFGSGTQLSVL.

The rearrangement links TRBV10-3 to TRBJ2-1. The CDR3 consists of 15 residues. Looked up from germline, CDR1 is ENHRY and CDR2 is SYGVKD. The CDR3 sequence: CAISEIGEADGEQFF.

This chain links TRBV2 with TRBJ2-1; TCRdb lists TRBD2, though no DNA is available to test this call. The CDR3 runs to 13 residues. Germline CDR1 SNHLY, CDR2 FYNNEI. The CDR3 region is CASSWASFDEQFF. The full variable domain, completed using reference TRBV2 and TRBJ2-1, is EPEVTQTPSHQVTQMGQEVILRCVPISNHLYFYWYRQILGQKVEFLVSFYNNEISEKSEIFDDQFSVERPDGSNFTLKIRSTKLEDSAMYFCASSWASFDEQFFGPGTRLTVL.

This chain joins TRBV20-1 and TRBJ2-5; TCRdb outputs TRBD2, but without DNA this stays unchecked. This CDR3 spans 13 amino acids. Germline V gene lookup returns CDR1 DFQATT and CDR2 SNEGSKA (reference sequence). Here the CDR3 reads CSARVRATETQYF.

This rearrangement joins TRBV27 to TRBJ1-1; TCRdb designates TRBD1, a call that cannot be tested without DNA. The germline V gene encodes CDR1 MNHEY and CDR2 SMNVEV (reference sequence). This CDR3 is built from 13 residues. The CDR3 sequence: CASSSTGRTEAFF.

The chain employs TRBV29-1 and TRBJ2-1; TCRdb indicates TRBD2, and absent DNA this call remains unverified. The CDR3 covers 14 residues. Germline V gives CDR1 SQVTM, CDR2 ANQGSEA. CDR3 sequence: CSVATSGRRGGQFF.